The source of this T cell receptor (beta chain) is a study of tumor-infiltrating lymphocytes in localized non-small cell lung cancer. Overall study results and limits: Higher tumor T cell infiltration than in uninvolved lung was supported by TCRbeta sequencing. No link was found between tumor T-cell fraction and recurrence-free survival. Available tissue quantity limited TCR sequencing to a patient subset.

Germline CDR1 reads MNHNS; CDR2 reads SASEGT. The CDR3 has 13 residues. V lost 8 bases, J lost 4 bases, and 14 bases lay in between. The table came from immunoSEQ multiplex PCR; TCRdb's copy has only in-frame clones and leaves some out. The sample records over 15,000 clones, around two thirds being singletons. With respect to this clone: The target antigen is unknown.

Sequencing input: lung tumor tissue. V is TRBV6-1 and J is TRBJ1-2; a possible D gene is TRBD1 (6 bases). The receptor was isolated from a human donor with non-small cell lung cancer. This chain's CDR3 is CASWDQGIYGYTF. CDR3 nucleotide sequence: TGTGCCAGCTGGGACCAGGGGATCTATGGCTACACCTTC.